The 21 T cell receptor beta chains below come from one sample, sequenced in a study of glioma-infiltrating T cells. Using RNA template, CDR3s of TCR alpha and beta were amplified with iRepertoire arm-PCR. In TCRdb, the multiplex PCR reads were re-called with MiXCR into one record per CDR3 protein. Of 20,000 to 25,000 distinct CDR3 sequences detected, roughly 24% appear once; the ten largest clones hold over 10%. Sequenced material: glioma tissue, nonneoplastic brain tissue, or PBMCs (not recorded which). These receptors all stem from a human donor with low-grade glioma or glioblastoma, undergoing nonglioma brain surgery, or in good health (not recorded which).

The sample holds many counts of this clonotype. The chain links TRBV20-1 to TRBJ2-1, with D perhaps matching TRBD2 (5 bases). The V gene lost 3 bases and the J gene lost 6 bases, with 12 bases spanning the gap. The CDR3 totals 13 residues. Germline CDR1 DFQATT, CDR2 SNEGSKA (reference sequence). This CDR3 is CSASALVPNEQFF. Written as DNA, the CDR3 is TGCAGTGCTAGCGCACTAGTCCCCAATGAGCAGTTCTTC.

This chain links TRBV7-9 with TRBJ2-3, with D possibly TRBD1 on 6 matching bases. Trimming shortened V by 5 bases and J by 0 bases, and 9 bases separated the two germline ends. This CDR3 spans 14 amino acids. Germline V lookup: CDR1 SEHNR, CDR2 FQNEAQ (reference sequence). CDR3 sequence reads: CASSAQGSTDTQYF. The CDR3 nucleotides read TGTGCCAGCAGCGCCCAGGGGAGCACAGATACGCAGTATTTT.

In this sample, this clonotype turned up a few times. V is TRBV19 and J is TRBJ2-2; D ambiguous. The CDR3 has 12 residues. Germline values: CDR1 LNHDA, CDR2 SQIVND (reference sequence). Trimming removed 3 bases at V and 6 bases at J, with 5 bases between. The CDR3 coding sequence is TGTGCCAGTAGTATGGGTCCCGGGGAGCTGTTTTTT. It translates to CASSMGPGELFF.

This clonotype was found a few times. This chain connects TRBV7-8 to TRBJ2-5; D not certain. The CDR3 totals 14 residues. Trimming left V 1 base short and J 2 bases short, with 8 bases between. Germline CDR1 and CDR2: SGHVS and FQNEAQ. Here the CDR3 DNA reads TGTGCCAGCAGCTTAGGGCTGTTACAAGAGACCCAGTACTTC. It codes for CASSLGLLQETQYF.

For this clonotype: Its ends do not fully match the called genes, so a read error is possible. The rearrangement uses TRBV11-2 and TRBJ2-7; D is uncertain. The CDR3 consists of 14 residues. Germline V gene sequence: CDR1 SGHAT, CDR2 FQNNGV. The CDR3 is CTSSFGPISYEQYF. CDR3 sequence (DNA): TGTACCAGCAGCTTTGGACCGATCTCCTACGAGCAGTACTTC.

This clonotype was picked up a small number of times. V is TRBV7-3 and J is TRBJ1-1, with D perhaps TRBD1 (5 bases). V was clipped by 4 bases and J by 1 base, with 7 bases between them. There are 13 residues in the CDR3. Germline CDR1 is SGHTA and CDR2 is FQGTGA. As DNA, the CDR3 is TGTGCCAGCAGCTGGACACCGAACACTGAAGCTTTCTTT. Translation: CASSWTPNTEAFF. The full variable domain, with the rest looked up from reference TRBV7-3 and TRBJ1-1, is GAGVSQTPSNKVTEKGKYVELRCDPISGHTALYWYRQSLGQGPEFLIYFQGTGAADDSGLPNDRFFAVRPEGSVSTLKIQRTERGDSAVYLCASSWTPNTEAFFGQGTRLTVV.

This clonotype was recorded at least ten times. This chain joins TRBV5-1 and TRBJ2-7; D may correspond to TRBD1 or TRBD2 (5 bases each). Trimming pared 5 bases from V and 6 bases from J, leaving 12 bases between. CDR3 length: 12 amino acids. Germline V lookup: CDR1 SGHRS, CDR2 YFSETQ. The CDR3 DNA sequence: TGCGCCAGCAGAGGGACCTTGCCCGAGCAGTACTTC. It encodes CASRGTLPEQYF.

This clonotype is judged medium-sized. The junction does not match germline at one end; this may be a read error. CDR3 region: CCARDPPPQETQYF. The DNA for the CDR3 is TGCTGTGCCCGGGACCCGCCGCCTCAAGAGACCCAGTACTTC. The genes are TRBV6-1 and TRBJ2-5, with D possibly being TRBD1 or TRBD2 (5 bases each). CDR1 is MNHNS, CDR2 SASEGT, per germline. This CDR3 has 14 residues.

As regards this clonotype: It may be a read error: a sequence one base away is much more abundant. This chain connects TRBV20-1 to TRBJ2-1; D may be TRBD2 (7 bases). Per the germline V gene, CDR1 is DFQATT and CDR2 is SNEGSKA (reference sequence). The CDR3 loop spans 16 amino acids. In nucleotides, the CDR3 is TGCAGTGCTAGGGAGGAGACGGGGGGCTCCTACAGTGAGCAGTTCTTC. Protein: CSAREETGGSYSEQFF.

This clonotype showed up many times. The chain has TRBV6-1 and TRBJ1-5; tentatively, D is TRBD1 (5 bases). The CDR3 extends over 15 amino acids. The germline V and J ends were trimmed by 7 bases and 9 bases, with 22 bases remaining between them. The germline V gene encodes CDR1 MNHNS and CDR2 SASEGT. The CDR3 spells CASKTPGTSMTPQHF. The CDR3 DNA sequence: TGTGCCAGCAAAACCCCCGGGACCAGTATGACGCCCCAGCATTTT.

At least ten counts were recorded for this clonotype. J is TRBJ2-7 and V is TRBV6-2 or TRBV6-3; the D gene could be TRBD1 or TRBD2 (5 bases each). Trimming took off 2 bases at V and 2 bases at J, with 10 bases between the two ends. The CDR3 covers 14 residues. Looked up from germline, CDR1 is MNHEY and CDR2 is SVGEGT. DNA of the CDR3: TGTGCCAGCAGTTACCCCGGGGCAGCCTACGAGCAGTACTTC. This gives the protein CASSYPGAAYEQYF.

This clonotype has at least ten counts. Here the CDR3 reads CASSRRTTDSYNLNEKLFF. In nucleotides, the CDR3 is TGTGCCAGCAGTCGTCGGACTACTGACAGTTACAACCTTAATGAAAAACTGTTTTTT. The rearrangement joins TRBV27 to TRBJ1-4; the D gene is possibly TRBD1 (5 bases). CDR3 size: 19 residues. V was cut by 5 bases and J by 4 bases, with 26 bases left in between. Germline V gene data show CDR1 as MNHEY and CDR2 as SMNVEV (reference sequence).

This clonotype was seen ten or more times. This chain uses TRBV7-2 with TRBJ1-2; D not resolved. Germline V CDR1 and CDR2: SGHTA, FQGNSA. The CDR3 loop spans 14 amino acids. Trimming pared 0 bases from V and 4 bases from J, leaving 9 bases between. The CDR3: CASSLARLSYGYTF. The CDR3 nucleotides read TGTGCCAGCAGCTTAGCCCGGCTGAGCTATGGCTACACCTTC. The full variable domain, in which reference TRBV7-2 and TRBJ1-2 provide the parts outside the CDR3, is GAGVSQSPSNKVTEKGKDVELRCDPISGHTALYWYRQSLGQGLEFLIYFQGNSAPDKSGLPSDRFSAERTGGSVSTLTIQRTQQEDSAVYLCASSLARLSYGYTFGSGTRLTVV.

As regards this clonotype: This CDR3 is missing its conserved last phenylalanine or tryptophan, likely due to a read error. The rearrangement joins TRBV6-2 or TRBV6-3 to TRBJ1-2; TRBD1 might be the D (5 bases). Germline V gene data show CDR1 as MNHEY and CDR2 as SVGEGT. V gave up 10 bases and J gave up 5 bases, with 14 bases separating them. The CDR3 length is 12 residues. CDR3 DNA sequence: TGTGCCATCAGCGGGGACGGTTATGGCTACACCTCC. Protein: CAISGDGYGYTS.

This clonotype was observed many times. This chain joins TRBV4-1 and TRBJ2-2; 8 bases match TRBD2. V lost 8 bases to trimming and J lost 7 bases; unmatched junction nucleotides: 3. Germline V gene lookup returns CDR1 MGHRA and CDR2 YSYEKL. The CDR3 consists of 12 residues. CDR3 protein: CASRGGDGELFF. The CDR3 DNA is TGCGCCAGCCGGGGGGGCGACGGGGAGCTGTTTTTT.

Regarding this clonotype: Being one base from a much bigger clone, this may be a read error. This chain's CDR3 is CASSRVWMNTEAFF. For the CDR3, the DNA is TGTGCCAGCAGCCGAGTATGGATGAACACTGAAGCTTTCTTT. The rearrangement links TRBV7-8 to TRBJ1-1; D not resolved. CDR1 and CDR2 from the germline V gene are SGHVS and FQNEAQ. V dropped 5 bases and J dropped 0 bases, with 10 bases sitting between them. The CDR3 length is 14 residues.

This rearrangement joins TRBV6-2 or TRBV6-3 to TRBJ1-1, with TRBD1 as a possible D gene (6 bases). Germline V CDR1 and CDR2: MNHEY, SVGEGT. V gave up 2 bases and J gave up 1 base, with 8 bases separating them. The CDR3 runs 14 residues. CDR3 in DNA: TGTGCCAGCAGTTACCGGGACAAGAACACTGAAGCTTTCTTT. Translating gives CASSYRDKNTEAFF.

This clonotype was seen only a few times. The chain joins TRBV4-2 to TRBJ1-2; D is unclear. V lost 0 bases to trimming and J lost 8 bases, with 4 bases between them. Germline V gene lookup returns CDR1 LGHNA and CDR2 YNFKEQ. This CDR3 contains 11 residues. The CDR3 spells CASSQDLGYTF. DNA of the CDR3: TGTGCCAGCAGCCAAGATCTGGGCTACACCTTC.

In its sample, this clonotype is medium-sized. J is TRBJ1-5 and V is TRBV27, with TRBD1 matching over 7 bases. The CDR3 runs to 14 residues. Germline trimming cut 5 bases from V and 6 bases from J; bases unmatched to any gene: 7. Germline values: CDR1 MNHEY, CDR2 SMNVEV (reference sequence). The CDR3 DNA is TGTGCCAGCAGTACCGGGACAGCTTCTCAGCCCCAGCATTTT. This gives the protein CASSTGTASQPQHF.

The chain joins TRBV7-9 to TRBJ1-2; 8 bases agree with TRBD1. The V gene's germline CDR1 is SEHNR and CDR2 FQNEAQ (reference sequence). J gave up 9 bases and V 4 bases, and 19 bases lay outside the gene matches. The CDR3 runs to 17 residues. As DNA, the CDR3 is TGTGCCAGCAGCTCCCTAGGGCAGGGGGCAGGGTCGTATCGCTACACCTTC. This codes for CASSSLGQGAGSYRYTF.

This clonotype has a handful of counts. The rearrangement joins TRBV7-9 to TRBJ2-7; D is perhaps TRBD2 (5 bases). Germline loops: CDR1 SEHNR, CDR2 FQNEAQ (reference sequence). Deletions cut 11 bases from V and 0 bases from J, with 14 bases between. There are 13 residues in the CDR3. The CDR3 nucleotides are TGTGCCTCCGAGGGAACCAGCTCCTACGAGCAGTACTTC. Residues: CASEGTSSYEQYF. Full variable domain (missing parts from reference TRBV7-9 and TRBJ2-7): DTGVSQNPRHKITKRGQNVTFRCDPISEHNRLYWYRQTLGQGPEFLTYFQNEAQLEKSRLLSDRFSAERPKGSFSTLEIQRTEQGDSAMYLCASEGTSSYEQYFGPGTRLTVT.